These 30 T cell receptor beta chains came from one sample sequenced in a study of cytomegalovirus exposure and HLA in healthy donors. It was with 60 Vbeta and 13 Jbeta primers that the PCR ran. Using immunoSEQ multiplex PCR, the repertoire was profiled, and TCRdb retains in-frame clones only, with some absent. The profile shows roughly 62,000 clones, 60% to 85% of them singletons. Input material: PBMCs. The receptors were sampled from a middle-aged woman in good health and CMV-seropositive.

In DNA, the CDR3 is TGTGCCAGCAGCGATTCCCTAGACAGGGTGTCTGAAGCTTTCTTT. This gives the protein CASSDSLDRVSEAFF. The chain combines TRBV5-6 with TRBJ1-1; 7 positions agree with TRBD1. Germline CDR1 and CDR2: SGHDT and YYEEEE. V lost 4 bases and J lost 6; bases outside the gene matches: 12. This CDR3 comprises 15 residues.

This clone was detected once. V and J are TRBV27 and TRBJ2-3, with D perhaps TRBD1 (6 bases). Germline V gene lookup returns CDR1 MNHEY and CDR2 SMNVEV (reference sequence). This CDR3 has 16 residues. The V end was cut by 7 bases, the J end by 7 bases, with 24 bases between. The CDR3 coding sequence is TGTGCCAGCACTCCCCTTTACAATCGACAGGAGAATACGCAGTATTTT. This codes for CASTPLYNRQENTQYF.

This clone was detected a few times. The chain couples TRBV4-3 to TRBJ2-1; the match to TRBD1 covers 7 bases. Germline V gene data show CDR1 as LGHNA and CDR2 as YSLEER. The V gene end was trimmed by 2 bases and the J gene end by 3 bases; junction bases not matched to a gene: 4. The CDR3 length is 15 residues. The CDR3 DNA follows: TGCGCCAGCAGCCAACGACAGGGTGACTACAATGAGCAGTTCTTC. It yields the protein CASSQRQGDYNEQFF.

The chain combines TRBV6-5 with TRBJ2-7; possible D gene TRBD1, 5 bases. The CDR3 length is 12 residues. Trimming removed 11 bases at V and 2 bases at J, with 13 bases between. Germline assignment: CDR1 MNHEY and CDR2 SVGAGI. For the CDR3, the DNA is TGTGCCGTCAGGGAACTCCCCTACGAGCAGTACTTC. Encoded protein: CAVRELPYEQYF.

The V call is TRBV5-1, the J call TRBJ2-7; TRBD1 might be the D (5 bases). Looked up from germline, CDR1 is SGHRS and CDR2 is YFSETQ. This CDR3 is 15 amino acids long. V shed 0 bases and J shed 0 bases, with 10 bases lying between them. The CDR3 loop is CASSLEGLSSYEQYF. In DNA, the CDR3 is TGCGCCAGCAGCTTGGAGGGGCTGAGCTCCTACGAGCAGTACTTC.

The chain joins TRBV5-4 to TRBJ2-7; TRBD1 matches 11 bases. Germline assignment: CDR1 SGHNT and CDR2 YYREEE (reference sequence). This CDR3 has 17 amino acids. V gave up 3 bases and J gave up 2 bases; unmatched junction bases: 10. DNA of the CDR3: TGTGCCAGCAGCTCCGGACAGGGGGCAAACGGGGCCTACGAGCAGTACTTC. The encoded protein is CASSSGQGANGAYEQYF. Complete variable domain (other parts from reference TRBV5-4 and TRBJ2-7): ETGVTQSPTHLIKTRGQQVTLRCSSQSGHNTVSWYQQALGQGPQFIFQYYREEENGRGNFPPRFSGLQFPNYSSELNVNALELDDSALYLCASSSGQGANGAYEQYFGPGTRLTVT.

The J gene is TRBJ2-3, the V gene TRBV7-2; 8 positions match TRBD2. The CDR3 is 15 residues long. Trimming cost V 2 bases and J 0 bases; bases outside gene matches: 1. Germline V CDR1 and CDR2: SGHTA, FQGNSA. CDR3 bases: TGTGCCAGCAGCTTACAGCGGGAGAGCACAGATACGCAGTATTTT. Translation gives CASSLQRESTDTQYF.

The chain uses TRBV5-1 and TRBJ2-7; a weak D match, TRBD1 (6 bases). The CDR3 is made up of 14 amino acids. V shed 2 bases and J shed 3 bases, with 12 bases lying between them. Per germline, CDR1 SGHRS and CDR2 YFSETQ. CDR3 sequence: CASSLLGAGYEQYF. The CDR3, as DNA: TGCGCCAGCAGCTTATTGGGGGCGGGCTACGAGCAGTACTTC.

The chain uses TRBV30 and TRBJ2-2; D possibly corresponds to TRBD2 (5 bases). V lost 4 bases and J 4 bases, leaving 7 bases between the germline ends. CDR1 and CDR2 from the germline V gene are GTSNPN and SVGIG (reference sequence). The CDR3 has 12 amino acids. In DNA form, the CDR3 reads TGTGCCTGGAATCGGGGCACCGGGGAGCTGTTTTTT. Its translation: CAWNRGTGELFF. The whole variable domain, remainder taken from reference TRBV30 and TRBJ2-2, is SQTIHQWPATLVQPVGSPLSLECTVEGTSNPNLYWYRQAAGRGLQLLFYSVGIGQISSEVPQNLSASRPQDRQFILSSKKLLLSDSGFYLCAWNRGTGELFFGEGSRLTVL.

This chain links TRBV7-2 with TRBJ2-7; tentatively, D is TRBD1 (6 bases). Trimming took 5 bases from V and 2 from J, leaving 13 bases between them. Germline CDR1 SGHTA, CDR2 FQGNSA. The CDR3 is made up of 14 amino acids. CDR3 loop: CASSLPQGPYEQYF. CDR3 sequence (DNA): TGTGCCAGCAGCCTTCCACAGGGACCCTACGAGCAGTACTTC. The whole variable domain, filled in from reference TRBV7-2 and TRBJ2-7, reads GAGVSQSPSNKVTEKGKDVELRCDPISGHTALYWYRQSLGQGLEFLIYFQGNSAPDKSGLPSDRFSAERTGGSVSTLTIQRTQQEDSAVYLCASSLPQGPYEQYFGPGTRLTVT.

This clone was seen a handful of times. The CDR3 here is CASSPERDTRFNIQYF. CDR3 sequence (DNA): TGTGCCAGCAGCCCCGAGAGGGACACTCGTTTTAACATTCAGTACTTC. V and J are TRBV7-8 and TRBJ2-4; tentative D call: TRBD1 (6 bases). The CDR3 totals 16 residues. Germline V gene lookup returns CDR1 SGHVS and CDR2 FQNEAQ. Trimming cost V 5 bases and J 7 bases, with 21 bases left between them. Using reference TRBV7-8 and TRBJ2-4 for the parts outside the CDR3, the full variable domain is GAGVSQSPRYKVAKRGQDVALRCDPISGHVSLFWYQQALGQGPEFLTYFQNEAQLDKSGLPSDRFFAERPEGSVSTLKIQRTQQEDSAVYLCASSPERDTRFNIQYFGAGTRLSVL.

This chain connects TRBV4-3 to TRBJ1-5; TRBD1 matches at 7 bases. The CDR3 has 14 amino acids. V lost 8 bases, J lost 0 bases, and 4 bases stayed unmatched. Germline V gene sequence: CDR1 LGHNA, CDR2 YSLEER. CDR3 protein: CASAKGASNQPQHF. The CDR3 DNA follows: TGCGCCAGCGCTAAGGGGGCTAGCAATCAGCCCCAGCATTTT.

The CDR3 DNA sequence: TGTGCCAGCAGTTCCGACAGGGGAGGCAATCAGCCCCAGCATTTT. Its protein is CASSSDRGGNQPQHF. The V call is TRBV27, the J call TRBJ1-5; 8 nucleotides match TRBD1. The germline V gene encodes CDR1 MNHEY and CDR2 SMNVEV (reference sequence). The CDR3 length is 15 residues. V lost 4 bases to trimming and J lost 2 bases; unmatched junction nucleotides: 4.

This rearrangement joins TRBV6-1 to TRBJ1-5; the D gene is possibly TRBD1 (6 bases). The CDR3 extends over 14 amino acids. CDR1 is MNHNS, CDR2 SASEGT, per germline. The V and J ends lost 4 bases and 5 bases respectively, with 12 bases between them. CDR3 loop: CASSGGQIYQPQHF. The DNA for the CDR3 is TGTGCCAGCAGTGGTGGACAGATATATCAGCCCCAGCATTTT.

The chain carries TRBV5-8 and TRBJ1-6; 10 nucleotides align to TRBD1. This CDR3 has 15 residues. The germline V gene encodes CDR1 SGHTS and CDR2 YDEGEE. V was pared by 2 bases and J by 9 bases, with 5 bases of the junction left unmatched. The CDR3 DNA follows: TGTGCCAGCAGCTTCGGGACAGGGGTTAGTTCACCCCTCCACTTT. It is translated as CASSFGTGVSSPLHF.

The chain links TRBV11-2 to TRBJ1-1; D may be TRBD1 (6 bases). Per germline, CDR1 SGHAT and CDR2 FQNNGV. The CDR3 spans 13 residues. V lost 2 bases to trimming and J lost 5 bases, with 9 bases between them. Here the CDR3 reads CASSLNRVTEAFF. The CDR3 coding sequence is TGTGCCAGCAGCTTAAACAGGGTTACTGAAGCTTTCTTT.

The J gene is TRBJ1-1, the V gene TRBV10-3; the D gene is possibly TRBD1 (6 bases). V gave up 0 bases and J gave up 1 base, with 9 bases separating them. Germline V gene sequence: CDR1 ENHRY, CDR2 SYGVKD. There are 15 residues in the CDR3. The CDR3 DNA sequence: TGTGCCATCAGTGAGTCGGACAGACCGAACACTGAAGCTTTCTTT. This gives the protein CAISESDRPNTEAFF.

V is TRBV7-9 and J is TRBJ1-2; perhaps TRBD1 as D (5 bases). CDR3 length: 13 amino acids. Germline V gene lookup returns CDR1 SEHNR and CDR2 FQNEAQ (reference sequence). Trimming took off 1 base at V and 3 bases at J, with 6 bases between the two ends. CDR3 coding DNA: TGTGCCAGCAGCTTAGAACAGGACTATGGCTACACCTTC. Amino acids: CASSLEQDYGYTF.

This clone has just a few counts. The gene calls are TRBV5-4 and TRBJ2-1; D possibly corresponds to TRBD2 (6 bases). The length of the CDR3 is 17 residues. In germline, CDR1 is SGHNT, CDR2 YYREEE (reference sequence). V was trimmed by 2 bases and J by 2 bases, leaving 17 bases between them. The CDR3, as DNA: TGTGCCAGCAGCTTCCGGGGTAGCGGCATTACCTACAATGAGCAGTTCTTC. Translated: CASSFRGSGITYNEQFF.

This chain uses TRBV13 with TRBJ2-7; possible D gene TRBD1, 5 bases. Germline-derived CDR1 and CDR2 are PRHDT and FYEKMQ (reference sequence). The CDR3 runs to 14 residues. The germline V and J ends were trimmed by 0 bases and 3 bases, with 9 bases remaining between them. CDR3 nucleotide sequence: TGTGCCAGCAGCTTAGGCGGCCAGGGCTACGAGCAGTACTTC. Translation gives CASSLGGQGYEQYF.

CDR3 residues: CASSSPGQKVTGELFF. Here the CDR3 DNA reads TGTGCCAGCAGCTCGCCGGGACAGAAGGTCACCGGGGAGCTGTTTTTT. This chain joins TRBV7-9 and TRBJ2-2; 7 nucleotides line up with TRBD1. Trimming cost V 4 bases and J 4 bases; bases outside gene matches: 9. The CDR3 sequence is 16 residues long. Germline V gives CDR1 SEHNR, CDR2 FQNEAQ (reference sequence).

CDR3 residues: CASSSGKMHQPQHF. The CDR3 DNA sequence: TGTGCCAGTAGTTCAGGGAAAATGCATCAGCCCCAGCATTTT. J is TRBJ1-5 and V is TRBV19, with a weak D call TRBD1 (5 bases). The germline gives CDR1 LNHDA, CDR2 SQIVND (reference sequence). The CDR3 length is 14 residues. Trimming took off 5 bases at V and 5 bases at J, with 13 bases between the two ends. Combining the CDR3 with reference TRBV19 and TRBJ1-5 gives the whole variable domain DGGITQSPKYLFRKEGQNVTLSCEQNLNHDAMYWYRQDPGQGLRLIYYSQIVNDFQKGDIAEGYSVSREKKESFPLTVTSAQKNPTAFYLCASSSGKMHQPQHFGDGTRLSIL.

As concerns this clone: One junction end disagrees with the germline gene, perhaps due to a read error. V usage is TRBV5-1 and J usage is TRBJ2-5; the D gene is possibly TRBD1 (5 bases). Germline assignment: CDR1 SGHRS and CDR2 YFSETQ. The CDR3 runs 12 residues. This CDR3 reads CARSQGVETQYF. Written as DNA, the CDR3 is TGCGCCCGCAGCCAAGGGGTGGAGACCCAGTACTTC.

This chain links TRBV10-2 with TRBJ2-1; 8 positions agree with TRBD1. This CDR3 has 14 residues. Germline V gene data show CDR1 as WSHSY and CDR2 as SAAADI. V shed 6 bases, J shed 5 bases, and the junction held 6 bases outside the gene matches. The CDR3 nucleotides read TGCGCCAGCAGGCCGGGACAGGCTAACAATGAGCAGTTCTTC. The encoded protein is CASRPGQANNEQFF.

The chain combines TRBV5-4 with TRBJ2-7; D unclear. The V and J ends lost 4 bases and 0 bases respectively, with 8 bases between them. This CDR3 is built from 13 residues. The germline gives CDR1 SGHNT, CDR2 YYREEE (reference sequence). For the CDR3, the DNA is TGTGCCAGCAGCCCCGTTAGCTCCTACGAGCAGTACTTC. Protein product: CASSPVSSYEQYF.

The chain is built from TRBV27 and TRBJ1-2; 7 bases fit TRBD1. Germline values: CDR1 MNHEY, CDR2 SMNVEV (reference sequence). The CDR3 is made up of 13 amino acids. Trimming at V came to 6 bases and at J to 5 bases, leaving 6 bases not matched to a gene. The CDR3 here is CASRTGTAYGYTF. In DNA form, the CDR3 reads TGTGCCAGCAGGACCGGGACAGCTTATGGCTACACCTTC.

This clone was recorded a few times. The chain couples TRBV27 to TRBJ2-5, with TRBD1 matching 10 bases. Germline CDR1 and CDR2: MNHEY and SMNVEV (reference sequence). The V gene end was trimmed by 6 bases and the J gene end by 5 bases; junction bases not matched to a gene: 12. CDR3 length: 16 residues. The CDR3 reads CASSPPRQGASETQYF. For the CDR3, the DNA is TGTGCCAGCAGCCCACCGCGACAGGGGGCCTCGGAGACCCAGTACTTC.

This chain uses TRBV4-3 with TRBJ2-5; a possible D gene is TRBD1 (7 bases). V was pared by 2 bases and J by 5 bases, with 15 bases between. From germline, CDR1 is LGHNA and CDR2 YSLEER. The CDR3 consists of 15 residues. DNA of the CDR3: TGCGCCAGCAGCCAACAGGGGGGCCTGGGGGAGACCCAGTACTTC. It codes for CASSQQGGLGETQYF.

J is TRBJ2-7 and V is TRBV4-1; 9 bases line up with TRBD1. The CDR3 is made up of 15 amino acids. Unmatched junction bases numbered 4, after V lost 4 bases and J lost 0 bases. Germline CDR1 reads MGHRA; CDR2 reads YSYEKL. For the CDR3, the DNA is TGCGCCAGCAGCCCTGGACAGGGGTCCTCCTACGAGCAGTACTTC. Protein sequence: CASSPGQGSSYEQYF.

This rearrangement joins TRBV10-3 to TRBJ1-2; maybe TRBD1 (6 bases). There are 12 residues in the CDR3. Germline CDR1 is ENHRY and CDR2 is SYGVKD. V was cut by 7 bases and J by 4 bases, with 10 bases left in between. The CDR3 sequence is CAIMGAPYGYTF. The CDR3 DNA reads as TGTGCCATCATGGGGGCCCCCTATGGCTACACCTTC.